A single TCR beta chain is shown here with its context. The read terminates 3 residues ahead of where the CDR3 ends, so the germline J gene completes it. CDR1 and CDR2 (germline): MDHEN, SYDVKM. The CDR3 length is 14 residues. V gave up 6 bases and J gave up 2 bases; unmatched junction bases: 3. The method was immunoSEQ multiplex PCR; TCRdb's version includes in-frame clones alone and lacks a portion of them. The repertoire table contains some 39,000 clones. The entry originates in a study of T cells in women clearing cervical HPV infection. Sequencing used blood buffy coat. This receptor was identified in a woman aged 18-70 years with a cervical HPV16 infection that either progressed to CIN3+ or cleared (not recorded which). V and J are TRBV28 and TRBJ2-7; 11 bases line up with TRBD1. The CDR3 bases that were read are TGTGCCAGCAGGGGGACAGGGGGTCCCTACGAG. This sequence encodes CASRGTGGPYE. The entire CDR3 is CASRGTGGPYEQYF.